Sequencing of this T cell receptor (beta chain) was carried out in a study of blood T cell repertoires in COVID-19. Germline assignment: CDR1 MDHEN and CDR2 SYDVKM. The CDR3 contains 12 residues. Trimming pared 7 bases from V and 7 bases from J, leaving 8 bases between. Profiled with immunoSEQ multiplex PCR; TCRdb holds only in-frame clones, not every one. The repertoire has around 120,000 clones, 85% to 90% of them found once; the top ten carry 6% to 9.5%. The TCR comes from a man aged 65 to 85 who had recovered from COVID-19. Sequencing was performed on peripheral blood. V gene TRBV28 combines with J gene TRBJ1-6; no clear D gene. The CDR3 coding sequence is TGTGCCAGCACTATCCGAAATTCACCCCTCCACTTT. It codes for CASTIRNSPLHF.